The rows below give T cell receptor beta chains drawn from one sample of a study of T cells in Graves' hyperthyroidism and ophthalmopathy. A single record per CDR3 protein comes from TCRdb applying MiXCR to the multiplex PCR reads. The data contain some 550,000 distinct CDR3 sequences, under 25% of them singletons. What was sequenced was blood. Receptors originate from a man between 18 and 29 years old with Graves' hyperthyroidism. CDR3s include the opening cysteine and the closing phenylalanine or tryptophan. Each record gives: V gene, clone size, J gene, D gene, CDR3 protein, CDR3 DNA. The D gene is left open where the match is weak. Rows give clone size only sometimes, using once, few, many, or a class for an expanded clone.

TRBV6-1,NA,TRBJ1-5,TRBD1,CASSEAPGGRQPQHF,TGTGCCAGCAGTGAAGCCCCAGGGGGGAGGCAGCCCCAGCATTTT
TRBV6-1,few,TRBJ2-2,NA,CASKGGYYTGELFF,TGTGCCAGCAAAGGAGGATATTACACCGGGGAGCTGTTTTTT
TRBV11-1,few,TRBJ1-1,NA,CATREDATNTDAFF,TGTGCCACACGAGAGGACGCGACGAACACTGATGCTTTCTTT
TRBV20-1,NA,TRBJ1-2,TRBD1,CSARDPTGRKGYTF,TGCAGTGCTAGAGACCCGACAGGGAGAAAGGGCTACACCTTC
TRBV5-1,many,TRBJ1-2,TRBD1,CASSEGQGIYGYTF,TGCGCCAGCAGCGAGGGACAGGGGATCTATGGCTACACCTTC
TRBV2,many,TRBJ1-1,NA,CATRGARANTEAFF,TGTGCCACCCGGGGTGCCAGGGCAAACACTGAAGCTTTCTTT
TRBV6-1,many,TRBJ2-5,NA,CASGWGIQETQYF,TGTGCCAGCGGCTGGGGGATTCAAGAGACCCAGTACTTC
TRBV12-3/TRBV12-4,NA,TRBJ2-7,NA,CASSSAGESPYEQYF,TGTGCCAGCAGTTCCGCAGGGGAATCTCCCTACGAGCAGTACTTC
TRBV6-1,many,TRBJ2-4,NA,CASSAAVAGNIQYF,TGTGCCAGCAGTGCCGCCGTCGCGGGAAACATTCAGTACTTC
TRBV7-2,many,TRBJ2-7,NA,CASSFDSGRDISYEQYF,TGTGCCAGCAGCTTTGACTCCGGGCGGGACATCTCCTACGAGCAGTACTTC
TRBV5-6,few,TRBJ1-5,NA,CASSFGREGNQPQHF,TGTGCCAGCAGCTTTGGCAGGGAGGGCAATCAGCCCCAGCATTTT
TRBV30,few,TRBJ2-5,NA,CAWSKGGRETQYF,TGTGCCTGGAGCAAGGGGGGCCGGGAGACCCAGTACTTC
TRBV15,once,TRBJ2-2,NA,CATSRGKDLKFTGELFF,TGTGCCACCAGCAGAGGAAAAGATCTGAAGTTCACCGGGGAGCTGTTTTTT
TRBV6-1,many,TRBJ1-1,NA,CASSVKANTEAFF,TGTGCCAGCAGTGTAAAAGCTAACACTGAAGCTTTCTTT
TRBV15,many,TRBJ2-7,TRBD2,CATSASTSGSPYEQYF,TGTGCCACCAGCGCGTCGACTAGCGGGAGTCCCTACGAGCAGTACTTC
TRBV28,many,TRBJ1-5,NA,CASSLHQGSNQPQHF,TGTGCCAGCAGCCTCCACCAGGGTAGCAATCAGCCCCAGCATTTT
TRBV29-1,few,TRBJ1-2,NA,CSVGLYYGYTF,TGCAGCGTGGGACTGTACTATGGCTACACCTTC
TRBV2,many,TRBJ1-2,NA,CASSGDGGGYTF,TGTGCCAGCAGTGGCGACGGGGGCGGCTACACCTTC
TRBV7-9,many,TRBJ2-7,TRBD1,CASSPRDRDEQYF,TGTGCCAGCAGCCCACGGGACAGGGACGAGCAGTACTTC
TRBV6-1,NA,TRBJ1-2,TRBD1,CASRPSRDRPNYGYTF,TGTGCCAGCAGACCATCGAGGGACAGGCCTAACTATGGCTACACCTTC
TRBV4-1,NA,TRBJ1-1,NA,CTSSQVVDYTEAFF,TGCACCAGCAGCCAAGTGGTTGACTACACTGAAGCTTTCTTT
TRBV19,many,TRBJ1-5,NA,CASSIEVQPQHF,TGTGCCAGTAGTATCGAGGTACAGCCCCAGCATTTT
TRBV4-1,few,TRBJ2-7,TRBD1,CASSQVDRGPDEQYF,TGCGCCAGCAGCCAGGTGGACAGGGGGCCGGACGAGCAGTACTTC
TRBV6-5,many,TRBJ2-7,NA,CASSSYGPASSYEQYF,TGTGCCAGCAGTTCCTACGGGCCGGCAAGCTCCTACGAGCAGTACTTC
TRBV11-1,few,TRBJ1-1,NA,CASSLARGHSLPEDEAFF,TGTGCCAGCAGCTTAGCTAGGGGACACTCCCTCCCGGAAGATGAAGCTTTCTTT
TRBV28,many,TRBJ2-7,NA,CASSQGYSYEQYF,TGTGCCAGCAGTCAGGGGTACTCCTACGAGCAGTACTTC